This TCR beta chain was sequenced in a study of T cells after yellow fever vaccination. Study outcomes and limitations: Although the secondary response was weaker, it peaked faster, at day 5 versus 15. Reappearing after the booster were most of the clones from primary vaccination (almost 97% CD4, 88% CD8).

This CDR3 spans 13 amino acids. V shed 3 bases, J shed 6 bases, and the junction held 2 bases outside the gene matches. From germline, CDR1 is SGHRS and CDR2 YFSETQ. Generation of TCR cDNA used 5'RACE template switching (which added a universal primer site and UMIs). TCRdb independently ran MiXCR on the 5' RACE reads; one entry per CDR3 protein. The data show 200,000 to 300,000 distinct CDR3 sequences, roughly 13% seen once. This clonotype has just a few counts. Its antigen is undetermined. The source of this sequence is a man under 40 who received the YFV17D yellow fever vaccine. This rearrangement joins TRBV5-1 to TRBJ2-1; 8 nucleotides match TRBD2. The source material was CD4+ T cells sorted from PBMCs, sampled 45 days after the yellow fever booster vaccination. Written as DNA, the CDR3 is TGCGCCAGCAGCTCGGGGGGGACCAATGAGCAGTTCTTC. Translation gives CASSSGGTNEQFF.